This is a list of T cell receptor beta chains from one sample in a study of CD8 T cells in Susac syndrome. TCRdb re-called the immunoSEQ multiplex PCR reads with MiXCR, one entry per CDR3 protein. The top ten clones hold around 0.2% of a sample with about 130,000 distinct CDR3 sequences, roughly 94% of them seen once. The sample taken for sequencing was CD8+ T cells from PBMCs. These receptors were collected from a human donor with Susac syndrome. The CDR3 runs from the conserved cysteine through the conserved F or W. The D gene is left open where the match is weak. Clone size, where shown, is once, few, many, or a class for clones that have expanded.

clone_size | j_call | v_call | d_call | cdr3_nt | cdr3_aa
- | TRBJ2-7 | TRBV28 | TRBD1 | TGTGCCAGCAGTCCGGGACGGACAGGGTTAGGAGTCTACGAGCAGTACTTC | CASSPGRTGLGVYEQYF
once | TRBJ2-7 | TRBV2 | - | TGTGCCAGCAGTGAGGATAAAGGGCTGGACTACGAGCAGTACTTC | CASSEDKGLDYEQYF
- | TRBJ2-3 | TRBV5-6 | - | TGTGCCAGCAGCACCCCCCCAGAAACTAGCACAGATACGCAGTATTTT | CASSTPPETSTDTQYF
- | TRBJ2-5 | TRBV12-3/TRBV12-4 | - | TGTGCCAGCAGTTTTGCAGGGAACGTAGAGACCCAGTACTTC | CASSFAGNVETQYF
- | TRBJ2-1 | TRBV20-1 | - | TGCAGTGGCCGTGGTGGGCAGGGATTCTGGAATGAGCAGTTCTTC | CSGRGGQGFWNEQFF
- | TRBJ2-2 | TRBV11-2 | - | TGTGCCAGCAGCTCCACAACCCGTGGGGCAGCCAAGACGAACACCGGGGAGCTGTTTTTT | CASSSTTRGAAKTNTGELFF
- | TRBJ2-3 | TRBV11-1 | TRBD2 | TGTGCCAGCAGCTCGGACTGGGGAGGGGCAGATACGCAGTATTTT | CASSSDWGGADTQYF
- | TRBJ2-5 | TRBV25-1 | - | TGTGCCAGCAGTGTACACACTTGGGGGACCCAGTACTTC | CASSVHTWGTQYF
few | TRBJ2-1 | TRBV28 | TRBD2 | TGTGCCAGCAGTTTAGCGGGAGCCCACAATGAGCAGTTCTTC | CASSLAGAHNEQFF
- | TRBJ2-1 | TRBV29-1 | - | TGCAGCGTTGAAGTAGGATACAATGAGCAGTTCTTC | CSVEVGYNEQFF
- | TRBJ1-1 | TRBV7-2 | - | TGTGCCAGCAGCTTAGAGGATGTGGCTAACACTGAAGCTTTCTTT | CASSLEDVANTEAFF
once | TRBJ2-3 | TRBV19 | - | TGTGCCACTCAGGTCACAGATACGCAGTATTTT | CATQVTDTQYF
- | TRBJ2-7 | TRBV5-1 | - | TGCGCCAGCAGCTTGACTCCTTCCCGGGACTACGAGCAGTACTTC | CASSLTPSRDYEQYF
once | TRBJ2-5 | TRBV28 | - | TGTGCCAGCAGTTCCCCCCGGGCAGACTACCAAGAGACCCAGTACTTC | CASSSPRADYQETQYF
- | TRBJ2-5 | TRBV12-3/TRBV12-4 | TRBD1 | TGTGCCAGCAGTTCAATTACAGGGGCGGAAGAGACCCAGTACTTC | CASSSITGAEETQYF
- | TRBJ1-1 | TRBV27 | - | TGTGCCAGCAGGCGCGGCGGGGAAGCTTTCTTT | CASRRGGEAFF
- | TRBJ2-7 | TRBV20-1 | - | TGCAGTGCTAGACTCGGGGGCCCCTACGAGCAGTACTTC | CSARLGGPYEQYF
- | TRBJ2-3 | TRBV5-1 | TRBD2 | TGCGCCAACAGCTTGCGAGGAGCCGGGGGAGGGGATACGCAGTATTTT | CANSLRGAGGGDTQYF
- | TRBJ2-1 | TRBV5-4 | TRBD2 | TGTGCCGACGGGGGGGGCAGCCCCTACAATGAGCAGTTCTTC | CADGGGSPYNEQFF
- | TRBJ2-2 | TRBV5-1 | TRBD2 | TGCGCCAGCAGCTCGGGACTAGCGGGAGACACCGGGGAGCTGTTTTTT | CASSSGLAGDTGELFF
- | TRBJ1-1 | TRBV4-2 | - | TGTGCCAGCAGCCAGGCCGGGCTCGAAGCTTTCTTT | CASSQAGLEAFF
- | TRBJ2-6 | TRBV13 | - | TGTGCCAGCCAAAGGGCGTCTGGGGCCAACGTCCTGACTTTC | CASQRASGANVLTF
- | TRBJ2-7 | TRBV27 | - | TGTGCCAGCAGTTTTGGGGGCAACCCAGCCTACGAGCAGTACTTC | CASSFGGNPAYEQYF
- | TRBJ2-1 | TRBV10-2 | - | TGCGCCACCCTAGGTTCCTACAATGAGCAGTTCTTC | CATLGSYNEQFF
- | TRBJ2-1 | TRBV7-9 | TRBD2 | TGTGCCAGCAGTTCCACCCCCGGGACTAGCGGGAGCGAAGCGCAGTTCTTC | CASSSTPGTSGSEAQFF
once | TRBJ2-1 | TRBV9 | - | TGTGCCAGCACTGAGGGGATGGGCTATGAGCAGTTCTTC | CASTEGMGYEQFF
- | TRBJ2-2 | TRBV15 | - | TGTGCCACCAGCAGAGATAGAAGGAACACCGGGGAGCTGTTTTTT | CATSRDRRNTGELFF
- | TRBJ2-7 | TRBV12-3/TRBV12-4 | TRBD2 | TGTGCCAGCAGCCCTAGCGGGACCCACGAGCAGTACTTC | CASSPSGTHEQYF
- | TRBJ1-1 | TRBV12-3/TRBV12-4 | - | TGTGCCAGCAGCCCCGGGACCGACGATGGGAACACTGAAGCTTTCTTT | CASSPGTDDGNTEAFF
- | TRBJ2-7 | TRBV4-1 | - | TGCGCCAGCAGCCAAGATCCAGGGATACACGAGCAGTACTTC | CASSQDPGIHEQYF
- | TRBJ1-1 | TRBV12-3/TRBV12-4 | - | - | CASILGNGEAFF
- | TRBJ2-7 | TRBV4-1 | - | TGCGCCAGCAGCCAAGAACTAGCAGACTCCTACGAGCAGTACTTC | CASSQELADSYEQYF
- | TRBJ2-7 | TRBV20-1 | TRBD2 | TGCAGTGCGCCCCACCGGACTAGCGGGAGGTCCTACGCCTACGAGCAGTACTTC | CSAPHRTSGRSYAYEQYF
- | TRBJ2-7 | TRBV6-6 | - | TGTGCCAGCAGTTTCGACGGCTGGGGCGAGCAGTACTTC | CASSFDGWGEQYF
- | TRBJ2-1 | TRBV5-1 | TRBD2 | TGCGCCAGCAGCCTCCGACTAGCGGGAGGCAATGAGCAGTTCTTC | CASSLRLAGGNEQFF
few | TRBJ2-7 | TRBV24-1 | - | TGTGCCACCAGTGATTTGCGGGTACGGGGCGAGCAGTACTTC | CATSDLRVRGEQYF
- | TRBJ2-5 | TRBV27 | TRBD1 | TGTGCCAGCAGTCACGGTCAGGGGACAGATGAAGAGACCCAGTACTTC | CASSHGQGTDEETQYF
- | TRBJ2-2 | TRBV28 | TRBD2 | TGTGCCAGCAGTCCTATAGCGGGAGTAGGGCTCTGGGAGCTGTTTTTT | CASSPIAGVGLWELFF
- | TRBJ1-2 | TRBV21-1 | - | TGTGCCAGCAGCAAGGAGTCTCGACAGGAGTATGGCTACACCTTC | CASSKESRQEYGYTF
- | TRBJ2-7 | TRBV4-1 | TRBD2 | TGCGCCAGCAGCCAGGGCAGGGCTAGCGGGAGTCGGAAGCAGTACTTC | CASSQGRASGSRKQYF
- | TRBJ1-1 | TRBV28 | - | TGTGCCAGCAGTTTCATCCGGGAGAGGATGAACACTGAAGCTTTCTTT | CASSFIRERMNTEAFF
- | TRBJ2-5 | TRBV25-1 | TRBD2 | TGTGCCAGCAGTGACCTCAGGGGACTAGGAACAGAGACCCAGTACTTC | CASSDLRGLGTETQYF
- | TRBJ2-7 | TRBV20-1 | TRBD2 | TGCAGTGCTCCGGAGCGGGACTCCAGCTCCTACGAGCAGTACTTC | CSAPERDSSSYEQYF
- | TRBJ2-7 | TRBV30 | - | TGTGCCTGGAGTGCGGGACACTCCTACGAGCAGTACTTC | CAWSAGHSYEQYF
- | TRBJ1-5 | TRBV29-1 | - | TGCAGCGTGAGTAGCGGCAATCAGCCCCAGCATTTT | CSVSSGNQPQHF
- | TRBJ2-4 | TRBV11-3 | - | TGTGCCAGCAGCTTAGAGGAGTTAGCCAAAAACATTCAGTACTTC | CASSLEELAKNIQYF
- | TRBJ1-2 | TRBV6-1 | TRBD1 | TGTGCCAGCAGTGGAGGGACAGGGGCTCCGTTATATGGCTACACCTTC | CASSGGTGAPLYGYTF